This TCR beta chain was identified during a study of somatic mutations in cytotoxic T cells in rheumatoid arthritis. Trimming removed 3 bases at V and 3 bases at J, with 12 bases between. CDR1 is SNHLY, CDR2 FYNNEI, per germline. The CDR3 has 15 amino acids. Here immunoSEQ multiplex PCR was the method, and the copy in TCRdb shows in-frame clones only, minus some. The table shows 15,000 to 20,000 clones, with roughly 79% occurring only once. This TCR was recovered from an adult with rheumatoid arthritis. This chain connects TRBV2 to TRBJ1-5; D call uncertain. Sequencing was performed on CD8+ T cells sorted from blood. DNA for the CDR3: TGTGCCAGCAGTGAGATTTTAGGGTCCAATCAGCCCCAGCATTTT. This gives the protein CASSEILGSNQPQHF. The full variable domain, completed using reference TRBV2 and TRBJ1-5, is EPEVTQTPSHQVTQMGQEVILRCVPISNHLYFYWYRQILGQKVEFLVSFYNNEISEKSEIFDDQFSVERPDGSNFTLKIRSTKLEDSAMYFCASSEILGSNQPQHFGDGTRLSIL.